This T cell receptor beta chain was sequenced during a study of neurological immune-mediated disorders. The authors produced cDNA by 5'RACE using 10-nucleotide random UMIs. TCRdb reprocessed the 5' RACE reads with MiXCR, giving one entry per CDR3 protein. This table holds fewer than 50,000 distinct CDR3 sequences, about 13% found once. This clonotype has more than one count but fewer than ten. What it recognizes is unknown. The CDR3 is made up of 13 amino acids. Germline CDR1 is SGHRS and CDR2 is YFSETQ. V lost 7 bases, J lost 7 bases, and 5 bases stayed unmatched. Overall study findings and caveats: It was HTLV-1-associated myelopathy that showed the most TCR clonal expansion, while multiple sclerosis showed the least, falling below healthy controls.

Regarding time point: longitudinal time-point 3. Where libraries were unsorted, they were derived from 2 million PBMCs stored at -80 degrees C. V and J are TRBV5-1 and TRBJ2-3; 11 nucleotides line up with TRBD2. This TCR was sampled from a man aged 25-40 years in good health. Material: PBMCs. The CDR3, as DNA: TGCGCCAGCGGGCTAGCGGGAGGAAATACGCAGTATTTT. Translating it yields CASGLAGGNTQYF.